This entry concerns a single T cell receptor (beta chain). This entry belongs to a study of blood T cell repertoires in COVID-19. Study summary: Acute and convalescent COVID-19 samples came from the United States, Italy and Spain.

Authors' processing steps: Reference gene primer amplification in the assay estimated nucleated cell counts. The assay was immunoSEQ multiplex PCR, and TCRdb's table has in-frame clones only and misses some. The V and J calls and clone size come from that table; D and trimming were worked out from the DNA. The table lists about 120,000 clones, 88% of them singletons. There are 12 residues in the CDR3. Germline V lookup: CDR1 SGHTA, CDR2 FQGNSA. The V and J ends lost 1 base and 7 bases respectively, with 5 bases between them. This chain uses TRBV7-2 with TRBJ2-1; D gene uncertain. Sequenced sample: peripheral blood. This TCR derives from a woman aged 50 to 60 with active or convalescent COVID-19. The CDR3 loop is CASSLVRNEQFF. CDR3 DNA: TGTGCCAGCAGCTTAGTCCGGAATGAGCAGTTCTTC.